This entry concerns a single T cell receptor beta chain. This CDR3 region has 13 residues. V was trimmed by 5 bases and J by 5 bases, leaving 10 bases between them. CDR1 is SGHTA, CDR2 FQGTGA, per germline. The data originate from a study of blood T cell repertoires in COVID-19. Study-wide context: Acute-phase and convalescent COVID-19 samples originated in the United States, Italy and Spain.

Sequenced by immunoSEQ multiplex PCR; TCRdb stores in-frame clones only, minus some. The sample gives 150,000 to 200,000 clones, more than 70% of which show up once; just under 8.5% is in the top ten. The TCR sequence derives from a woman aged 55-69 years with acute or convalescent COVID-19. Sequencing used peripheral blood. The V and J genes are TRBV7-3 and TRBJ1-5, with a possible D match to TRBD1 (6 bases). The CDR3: CASSVYRDQPQHF. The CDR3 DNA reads TGTGCCAGCAGCGTCTACAGGGATCAGCCCCAGCATTTT.